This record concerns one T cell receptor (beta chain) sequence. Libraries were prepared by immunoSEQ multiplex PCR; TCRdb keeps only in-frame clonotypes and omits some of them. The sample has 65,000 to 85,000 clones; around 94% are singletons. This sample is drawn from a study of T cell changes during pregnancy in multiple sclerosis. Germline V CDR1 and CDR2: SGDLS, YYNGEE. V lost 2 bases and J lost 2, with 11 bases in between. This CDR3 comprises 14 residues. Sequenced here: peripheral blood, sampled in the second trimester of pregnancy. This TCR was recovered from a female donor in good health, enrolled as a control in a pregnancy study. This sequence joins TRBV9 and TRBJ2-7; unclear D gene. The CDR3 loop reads CASSVGFEAYEQYF. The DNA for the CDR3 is TGTGCCAGCAGCGTGGGCTTCGAAGCCTACGAGCAGTACTTC. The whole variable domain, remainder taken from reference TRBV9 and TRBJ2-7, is DSGVTQTPKHLITATGQRVTLRCSPRSGDLSVYWYQQSLDQGLQFLIQYYNGEERAKGNILERFSAQQFPDLHSELNLSSLELGDSALYFCASSVGFEAYEQYFGPGTRLTVT.